This T cell receptor (beta chain) came from a study of T-cell memory formation after mild COVID-19. Study-level background: Largely, the TCR clusters proved donor specific.

Findings of the study overall: CD4+ contracting clones lay mainly in CM and EM, CD8+ ones in EMRA. From day 15 to 85, contracting clones were balanced between CD4 and CD8, whereas later expanders leaned toward CD4+.

Via MiXCR, TCRdb re-called the 5' RACE reads, giving one row per CDR3 protein. The sample has about 260,000 distinct CDR3 sequences, under 20% seen once. V was pared by 5 bases and J by 2 bases, with 9 bases between. CDR3 length: 14 amino acids. Germline V lookup: CDR1 SGHVS, CDR2 FNYEAQ. This clonotype turned up a few times. The antigen remains undetermined. Material for sequencing was PBMCs or a T cell subset sorted from them (not recorded which). The sequence came from a man aged 18 to 29 who had mild COVID-19 (a few samples of this study predate the infection). Cell type and time point are not known. The V and J genes are TRBV7-6 and TRBJ1-4, with D possibly matching TRBD1 (5 bases). The CDR3 DNA sequence: TGTGCCAGCAGCGCAGGGTGGACTAATGAAAAACTGTTTTTT. It specifies CASSAGWTNEKLFF.